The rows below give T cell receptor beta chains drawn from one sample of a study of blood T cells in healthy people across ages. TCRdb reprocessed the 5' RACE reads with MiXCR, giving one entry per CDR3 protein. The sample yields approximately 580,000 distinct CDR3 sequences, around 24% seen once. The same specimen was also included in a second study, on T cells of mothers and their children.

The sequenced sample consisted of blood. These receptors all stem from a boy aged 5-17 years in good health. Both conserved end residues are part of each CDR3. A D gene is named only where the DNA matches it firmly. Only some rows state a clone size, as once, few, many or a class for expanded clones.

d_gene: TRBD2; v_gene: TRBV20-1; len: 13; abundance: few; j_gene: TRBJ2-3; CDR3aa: CSAQGGTTDTQYF; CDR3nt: TGCAGTGCCCAAGGTGGGACTACCGATACGCAGTATTTT
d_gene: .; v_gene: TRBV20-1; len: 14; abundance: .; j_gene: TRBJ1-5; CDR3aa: CSARSRGWNQPQHF; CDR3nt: TGCAGTGCTAGATCGCGGGGGTGGAATCAGCCCCAGCATTTT
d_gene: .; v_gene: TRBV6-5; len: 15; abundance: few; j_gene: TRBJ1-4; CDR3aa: CASSYTGSTNEKLFF; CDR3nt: TGTGCCAGCAGTTACACCGGTTCAACTAATGAAAAACTGTTTTTT
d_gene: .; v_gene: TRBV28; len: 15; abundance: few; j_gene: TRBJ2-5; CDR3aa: CASSSLGTGKETQYF; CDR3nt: TGTGCCAGCAGTTCCCTGGGAACGGGGAAAGAGACCCAGTACTTC
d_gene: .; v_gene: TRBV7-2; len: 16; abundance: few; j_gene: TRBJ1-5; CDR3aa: CASSFETGRSNQPQHF; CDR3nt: TGTGCCAGCAGTTTTGAGACAGGTCGGAGCAATCAGCCCCAGCATTTT
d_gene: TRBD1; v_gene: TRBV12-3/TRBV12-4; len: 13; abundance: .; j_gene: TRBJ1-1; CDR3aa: CASSFGTGYEAFF; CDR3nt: TGTGCCAGCAGTTTCGGGACAGGGTATGAAGCTTTCTTT
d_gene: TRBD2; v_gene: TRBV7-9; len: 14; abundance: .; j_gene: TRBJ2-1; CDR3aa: CASTRGGRGNEQFF; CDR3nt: TGTGCCAGCACCCGGGGGGGCCGGGGCAATGAGCAGTTCTTC
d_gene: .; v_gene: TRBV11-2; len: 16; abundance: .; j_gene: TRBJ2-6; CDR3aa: CASSRTRKVRANVLTF; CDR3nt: TGTGCCAGCAGCCGTACACGGAAAGTTAGGGCCAACGTCCTGACTTTC
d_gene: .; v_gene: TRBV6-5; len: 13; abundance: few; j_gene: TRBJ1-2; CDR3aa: CASSYGRSYGYTF; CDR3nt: TGTGCCAGCAGTTACGGACGTTCCTATGGCTACACCTTC
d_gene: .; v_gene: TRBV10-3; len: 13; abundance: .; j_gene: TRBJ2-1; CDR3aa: CAIGTDSYNEQFF; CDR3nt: TGTGCCATCGGGACTGACTCCTACAATGAGCAGTTCTTC
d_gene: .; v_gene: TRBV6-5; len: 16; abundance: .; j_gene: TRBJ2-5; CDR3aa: CASSYRGARYEETQYF; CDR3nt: TGTGCCAGCAGTTACAGAGGGGCCAGGTATGAGGAGACCCAGTACTTC
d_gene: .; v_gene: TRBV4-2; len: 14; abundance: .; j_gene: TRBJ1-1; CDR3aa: CASSPLRGRSEAFF; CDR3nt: TGTGCCAGCAGCCCCCTCCGGGGCAGGAGCGAAGCTTTCTTT
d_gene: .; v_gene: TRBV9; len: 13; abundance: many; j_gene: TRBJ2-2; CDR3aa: CASSPGGTGELFF; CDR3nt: TGTGCCAGCAGCCCAGGGGGGACCGGGGAGCTGTTTTTT
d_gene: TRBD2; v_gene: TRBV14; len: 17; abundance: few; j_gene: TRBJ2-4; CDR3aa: CASSQDGLADNKNIQYF; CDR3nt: TGTGCCAGCAGCCAAGACGGACTAGCGGATAACAAAAACATTCAGTACTTC
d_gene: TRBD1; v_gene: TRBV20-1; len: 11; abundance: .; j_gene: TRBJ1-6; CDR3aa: CRAGGNSPLHF; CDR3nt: TGCAGAGCAGGGGGTAATTCACCCCTCCACTTT
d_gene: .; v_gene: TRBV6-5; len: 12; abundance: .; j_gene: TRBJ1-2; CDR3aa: CASGDRIYGYTF; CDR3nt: TGTGCCAGCGGAGATAGGATCTATGGCTACACCTTC
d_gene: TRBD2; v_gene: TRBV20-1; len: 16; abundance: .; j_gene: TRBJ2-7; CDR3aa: CSARDPSGMPSYEQYF; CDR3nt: TGCAGTGCTAGAGACCCTAGCGGAATGCCTTCCTACGAGCAGTACTTC
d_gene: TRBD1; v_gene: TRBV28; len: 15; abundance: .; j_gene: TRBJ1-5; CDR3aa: CASRHYRDSHQPQHF; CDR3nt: TGTGCCAGCAGACATTACCGGGACAGCCATCAGCCCCAGCATTTT
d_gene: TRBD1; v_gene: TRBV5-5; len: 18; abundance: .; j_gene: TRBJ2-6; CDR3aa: CASSDHRTGFSGANVLTF; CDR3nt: TGTGCCAGCAGCGACCATAGGACAGGGTTCTCTGGGGCCAACGTCCTGACTTTC
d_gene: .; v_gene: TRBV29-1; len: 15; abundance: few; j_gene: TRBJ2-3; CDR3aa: CSVIQGGQFTDTQYF; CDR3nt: TGCAGCGTTATACAGGGGGGGCAATTCACAGATACGCAGTATTTT
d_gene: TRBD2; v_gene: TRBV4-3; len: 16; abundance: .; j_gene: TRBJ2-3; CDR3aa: CASSQDFQRGADTQYF; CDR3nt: TGCGCCAGCAGCCAAGACTTCCAGCGGGGTGCAGATACGCAGTATTTT
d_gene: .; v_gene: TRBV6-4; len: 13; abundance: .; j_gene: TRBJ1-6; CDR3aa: CASRASDNSPLHF; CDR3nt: TGTGCCAGCAGAGCCAGCGATAATTCACCCCTCCACTTT
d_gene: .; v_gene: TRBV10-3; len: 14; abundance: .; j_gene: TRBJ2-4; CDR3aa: CAISGGAGKNIQYF; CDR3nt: TGTGCCATCAGTGGTGGCGCAGGCAAAAACATTCAGTACTTC
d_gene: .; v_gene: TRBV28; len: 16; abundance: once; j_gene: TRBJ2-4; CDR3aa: CASSGTVLGAKNIQYF; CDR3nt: TGTGCCAGCAGTGGTACGGTGTTAGGAGCCAAAAACATTCAGTACTTC
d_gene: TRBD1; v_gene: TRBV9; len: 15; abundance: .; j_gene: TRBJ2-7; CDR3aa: CASSVRGTGPYEQYF; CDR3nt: TGTGCCAGCAGCGTAAGGGGGACAGGGCCCTACGAGCAGTACTTC
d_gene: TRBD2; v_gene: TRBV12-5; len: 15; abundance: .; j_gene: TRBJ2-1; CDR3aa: CASGFYAGGLSEQFF; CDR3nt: TGTGCTAGTGGTTTCTACGCGGGAGGGTTGAGTGAGCAGTTCTTC